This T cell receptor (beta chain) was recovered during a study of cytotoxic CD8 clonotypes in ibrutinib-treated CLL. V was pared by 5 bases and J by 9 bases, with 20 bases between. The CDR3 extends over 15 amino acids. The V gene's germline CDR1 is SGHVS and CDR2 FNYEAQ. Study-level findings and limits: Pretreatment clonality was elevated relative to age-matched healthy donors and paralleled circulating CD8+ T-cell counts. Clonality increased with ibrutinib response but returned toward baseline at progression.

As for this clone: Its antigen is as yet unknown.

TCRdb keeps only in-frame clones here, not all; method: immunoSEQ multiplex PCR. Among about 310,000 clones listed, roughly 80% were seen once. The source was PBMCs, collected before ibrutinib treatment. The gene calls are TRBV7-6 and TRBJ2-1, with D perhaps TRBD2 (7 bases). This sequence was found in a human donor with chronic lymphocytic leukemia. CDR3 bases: TGTGCCAGCAGCGGCTCGGGGCGGGGGCTCTTTGAGCAGTTCTTC. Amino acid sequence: CASSGSGRGLFEQFF.